These 9 T cell receptor beta chains originate from one sample sequenced in a study of vaccination and CD4 T cells after COVID-19. Their antigens are not known. Sequenced with the Oncomine TCR Beta short-read assay was DNA taken from cultured CD4+ T cells. MiXCR was run by TCRdb on the PCR reads, yielding one entry per CDR3 protein. The repertoire holds approximately 25,000 distinct CDR3 sequences, roughly 50% seen once, with about 6.3% in the top ten. Treatment of the sample: roughly 11-day PBMC culture with coronavirus spike peptide pools or control peptides (ViraFEST assay). The sequencing sample was made of CD4+ T cells from blood, cultured in vitro. All receptors come from a human donor who had recovered from COVID-19.

V and J are TRBV15 and TRBJ2-5, with D maybe TRBD1 (5 bases). Trimming stripped 0 bases from V and 5 bases from J, with 16 bases between. The length of the CDR3 is 16 residues. Germline CDR1 and CDR2: LNHNV and YYDKDF (reference sequence). The CDR3 DNA sequence: TGTGCCACCAGCAGAGATGGTGAAGGGGCTATGGAGACCCAGTACTTC. Its translation is CATSRDGEGAMETQYF.

This clonotype was seen only a few times. The chain joins TRBV11-2 to TRBJ1-2, with D perhaps matching TRBD1 (5 bases). CDR3 length equals 13 residues. The germline gives CDR1 SGHAT, CDR2 FQNNGV. The V gene lost 0 bases and the J gene lost 7 bases, with 9 bases spanning the gap. This chain's CDR3 is CASSLDRASGYTF. The CDR3 DNA reads as TGTGCCAGCAGCTTAGACAGGGCTTCTGGCTACACCTTC.

This clonotype was counted only a few times. The chain combines TRBV5-8 with TRBJ2-4; possible D gene TRBD2, 5 bases. Germline-derived CDR1 and CDR2 are SGHTS and YDEGEE. Trimming left V 3 bases short and J 5 bases short, with 6 bases between. This CDR3 has 12 residues. CDR3 DNA sequence: TGTGCCAGCAGCTACGGGGAAAACATTCAGTACTTC. Residues: CASSYGENIQYF.

The chain combines TRBV6-5 with TRBJ1-2, with 9 bases identical to TRBD1. V gave up 0 bases and J gave up 6 bases; unmatched junction bases: 8. CDR1 is MNHEY and CDR2 is SVGAGI in the germline V gene. The CDR3 has 16 residues. The CDR3 loop reads CASSYSALTGGHGYTF. Written as DNA, the CDR3 is TGTGCCAGCAGTTACTCAGCCCTGACAGGGGGACATGGCTACACCTTC.

This clonotype appeared a few times. The chain recombines TRBV20-1 with TRBJ2-7, with D possibly being TRBD1 (6 bases). The germline V and J ends were trimmed by 5 bases and 6 bases, with 11 bases remaining between them. CDR1 and CDR2 from the germline V gene are DFQATT and SNEGSKA (reference sequence). This CDR3 region has 11 residues. The CDR3: CSACRGREQYF. Written as DNA, the CDR3 is TGCAGTGCTTGCAGGGGCCGCGAGCAGTACTTC.

V usage is TRBV11-2 and J usage is TRBJ2-3, with 7 positions matching TRBD1. With 5 bases clipped from V and 0 bases from J, the junction kept 5 bases outside the gene matches. The CDR3 consists of 15 residues. Germline assignment: CDR1 SGHAT and CDR2 FQNNGV. CDR3 DNA: TGTGCCAGCAGCAGGGACAGCCGTAGCACAGATACGCAGTATTTT. It translates to CASSRDSRSTDTQYF. The full variable domain, its missing parts supplied by reference TRBV11-2 and TRBJ2-3, is EAGVAQSPRYKIIEKRQSVAFWCNPISGHATLYWYQQILGQGPKLLIQFQNNGVVDDSQLPKDRFSAERLKGVDSTLKIQPAKLEDSAVYLCASSRDSRSTDTQYFGPGTRLTVL.

This clonotype was counted once. The V and J genes are TRBV19 and TRBJ2-7; tentative D call: TRBD1 (6 bases). The germline V gene has CDR1 LNHDA and CDR2 SQIVND (reference sequence). The CDR3 length is 14 residues. Trimming left V 3 bases short and J 7 bases short, with 16 bases between. CDR3 loop: CASSIVQGPGEQYF. The CDR3, as DNA: TGTGCCAGTAGTATTGTTCAGGGGCCTGGAGAGCAGTACTTC.

This chain uses TRBV20-1 with TRBJ1-1; possible D gene TRBD1, 5 bases. The ends were cut back, 2 bases at V and 1 base at J, with 8 bases in the middle. CDR1 and CDR2 (germline): DFQATT, SNEGSKA (reference sequence). The CDR3 is made up of 13 amino acids. The CDR3 region has the DNA TGCAGTGCTAGAAGGGACGGGAACACTGAAGCTTTCTTT. This encodes CSARRDGNTEAFF.

The chain employs TRBV2 and TRBJ2-7, with a tentative D call TRBD1 (6 bases). Per germline, CDR1 SNHLY and CDR2 FYNNEI. V gave up 5 bases and J gave up 7 bases, with 12 bases separating them. This CDR3 contains 12 residues. DNA of the CDR3: TGTGCCAGCAGTACCCAGGGGAATGAGCAGTACTTC. This gives the protein CASSTQGNEQYF.